Below, one T cell receptor (beta chain) is given with its context. Its antigen is not identified. This sample was taken from a study of radiation and T cells in renal cell carcinoma. The CDR3 runs 19 residues. Looked up from germline, CDR1 is MDHEN and CDR2 is SYDVKM. V was pared by 2 bases and J by 2 bases, with 14 bases of the junction left unmatched. Here immunoSEQ multiplex PCR was the method, and the copy in TCRdb shows in-frame clones only, minus some. The sample records 30,000 to 40,000 clones, around 85% being singletons. The time point is: blood 4 weeks post-SBRT, at nephrectomy. Regarding treatment: 15 Gy SBRT to primary tumor, nephrectomy 4 weeks later. Blood was sampled at baseline, 2 weeks and 4 weeks after SBRT. The patient's renal cell carcinoma had clear cell pathology. Whole-study findings and limits: In blood, top tumor clones expanded by 2 weeks, shrinking by 4.

The material was blood, obtained from a patient whose treatment included radiotherapy and nephrectomy. V gene TRBV28 combines with J gene TRBJ2-1, with TRBD2 matching over 8 bases. This clonotype originated in a man between 60 and 75 years old with renal cell carcinoma. DNA for the CDR3: TGTGCCAGCAGTTTAAGGACTAGCAGGATATACCACGCCTACAATGAGCAGTTCTTC. Translating it yields CASSLRTSRIYHAYNEQFF.